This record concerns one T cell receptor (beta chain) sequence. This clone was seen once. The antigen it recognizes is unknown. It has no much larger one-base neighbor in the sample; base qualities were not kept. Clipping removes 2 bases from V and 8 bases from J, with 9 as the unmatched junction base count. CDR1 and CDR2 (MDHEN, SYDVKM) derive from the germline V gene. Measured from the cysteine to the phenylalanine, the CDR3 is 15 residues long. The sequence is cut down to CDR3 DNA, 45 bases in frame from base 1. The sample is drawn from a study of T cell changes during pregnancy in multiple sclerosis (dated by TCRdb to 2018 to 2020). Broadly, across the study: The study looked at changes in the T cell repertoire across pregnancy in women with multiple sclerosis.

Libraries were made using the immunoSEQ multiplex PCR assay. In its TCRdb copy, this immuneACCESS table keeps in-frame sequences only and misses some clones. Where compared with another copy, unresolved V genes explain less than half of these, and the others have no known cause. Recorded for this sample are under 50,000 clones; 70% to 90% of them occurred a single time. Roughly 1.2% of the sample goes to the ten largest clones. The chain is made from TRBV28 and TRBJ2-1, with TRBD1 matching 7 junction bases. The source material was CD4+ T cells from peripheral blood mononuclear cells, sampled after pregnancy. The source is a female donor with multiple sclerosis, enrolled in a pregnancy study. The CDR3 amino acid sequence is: CASSLNRGPRDEQFF. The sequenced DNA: TGTGCCAGCAGTTTAAACAGGGGCCCTAGAGATGAGCAGTTCTTC.